A selection of T cell receptor beta chains follows, all from one sample in a study of identical twins. TCRdb redid the calling of the 5' RACE reads with MiXCR, one entry per CDR3 protein. The data contain approximately 210,000 distinct CDR3 sequences, less than 9.5% of them singletons. Sequencing was done on a sample of memory (CD45RO+) T cells sorted from blood. The receptor set was obtained from a woman aged 18-29 years in good health. The CDR3 runs from the conserved cysteine through the conserved F or W. A D gene is named only where the DNA matches it firmly. Size is stated for part of the rows, as once, few or many counts, or as a class when the clone is expanded.

V: TRBV20-1; size: -; J: TRBJ1-2; D: -; DNA: TGCAGTGCCGGCCAGGGATTGGGATTTGGCTACACCTTC; CDR3: CSAGQGLGFGYTF
V: TRBV20-1; size: few; J: TRBJ2-3; D: -; DNA: TGCAGTGCTAGTTTTGGACCCCGGGCCACAGATACGCAGTATTTT; CDR3: CSASFGPRATDTQYF
V: TRBV7-3; size: few; J: TRBJ2-5; D: TRBD2; DNA: TGTGCCAGCTCTCCGGGACTAGGAGGTCAAGAGACCCAGTACTTC; CDR3: CASSPGLGGQETQYF
V: TRBV9; size: -; J: TRBJ2-1; D: TRBD2; DNA: TGTGCCAGCAGCCCGCGGGAGGGCCGTGGGAATGAGCAGTTCTTC; CDR3: CASSPREGRGNEQFF
V: TRBV6-6; size: many; J: TRBJ2-5; D: -; DNA: TGTGCCAGCAGTTACTCGAAGGTGGATCCGTACTTC; CDR3: CASSYSKVDPYF
V: TRBV11-2; size: few; J: TRBJ1-1; D: -; DNA: TGTGCCAGCAGCCTGGGGGGTATCTCTGAAGCTTTCTTT; CDR3: CASSLGGISEAFF
V: TRBV11-2; size: many; J: TRBJ2-1; D: -; DNA: TGTGCCAGCAGCTTAGATGGCAGGAACTACAATGAGCAGTTCTTC; CDR3: CASSLDGRNYNEQFF
V: TRBV7-2; size: many; J: TRBJ2-3; D: -; DNA: TGTGCCAGCAGCAAACGGACAGATACGCAGTATTTT; CDR3: CASSKRTDTQYF
V: TRBV7-2; size: few; J: TRBJ2-1; D: -; DNA: TGTGCCAGCAGCATGACTAGCTACAATGAGCAGTTCTTC; CDR3: CASSMTSYNEQFF
V: TRBV7-9; size: -; J: TRBJ1-3; D: -; DNA: TGTGCCAGCAGCTCAGCGTACTCTGGAAACACCATATATTTT; CDR3: CASSSAYSGNTIYF
V: TRBV5-1; size: many; J: TRBJ2-7; D: -; DNA: TGCGCCAGCAGCTTGGGCCGATATTCAGATAGCTACGAGCAGTACTTC; CDR3: CASSLGRYSDSYEQYF
V: TRBV29-1; size: few; J: TRBJ2-2; D: -; DNA: TGCAGCGTTGGGACGGCCGGGGAGCTGTTTTTT; CDR3: CSVGTAGELFF